One and the same sample provided the 21 T cell receptor beta chains below, sequenced in a study of CD8 T cells in Susac syndrome. With random hexamers, about 0.5 to 1 ug RNA was reverse transcribed. Each CDR3 protein is one row after TCRdb ran MiXCR on the immunoSEQ multiplex PCR reads. The sample lists hundreds of thousands of distinct CDR3 sequences, about 88% occurring once. Sequencing was performed on CD8+ T cells from PBMCs. Receptor source: a human donor with multiple sclerosis.

This clonotype was observed a single time. The V gene is TRBV7-9, the J gene TRBJ2-2; 9 bases agree with TRBD1. V trimming: 4 bases; J trimming: 4 bases; junction bases outside the gene matches: 7. There are 16 residues in the CDR3. The germline gives CDR1 SEHNR, CDR2 FQNEAQ (reference sequence). CDR3 residues: CASSSQGAESTGELFF. The CDR3 DNA follows: TGTGCCAGCAGCTCACAGGGGGCGGAAAGCACCGGGGAGCTGTTTTTT. The full variable domain, rest sourced from reference TRBV7-9 and TRBJ2-2, is DTGVSQNPRHKITKRGQNVTFRCDPISEHNRLYWYRQTLGQGPEFLTYFQNEAQLEKSRLLSDRFSAERPKGSFSTLEIQRTEQGDSAMYLCASSSQGAESTGELFFGEGSRLTVL.

The chain recombines TRBV20-1 with TRBJ2-7, with 8 positions matching TRBD2. Germline assignment: CDR1 DFQATT and CDR2 SNEGSKA (reference sequence). V lost 0 bases, J lost 3 bases, and 16 bases stayed unmatched. This CDR3 has 18 amino acids. The CDR3 is CSARDLRTSLFLSYEQYF. The CDR3, as DNA: TGCAGTGCTAGAGATCTTAGGACTAGCCTGTTCCTTAGCTACGAGCAGTACTTC.

The chain uses TRBV7-3 and TRBJ2-5; a weak D match, TRBD1 (6 bases). V was cut by 0 bases and J by 4 bases, with 12 bases left in between. CDR1 is SGHTA, CDR2 FQGTGA, per germline. The CDR3 loop spans 15 amino acids. The DNA for the CDR3 is TGTGCCAGCAGCTTAACTGCAGGGGCTCTAGAGACCCAGTACTTC. Protein product: CASSLTAGALETQYF.

The CDR3 bases are TGTGCCATCAGTGAGTTGTGGGACAGGGGGATTGAGCAGTTCTTC. This codes for CAISELWDRGIEQFF. V gene TRBV10-3 combines with J gene TRBJ2-1, with TRBD1 identical over 11 bases. Germline V CDR1 and CDR2: ENHRY, SYGVKD. The V and J ends lost 1 base and 9 bases, in that order; junction bases with no gene match: 5. The CDR3 has 15 amino acids.

This clonotype has more than one count but fewer than ten. The chain combines TRBV6-2 or TRBV6-3 with TRBJ2-1, with 7 bases identical to TRBD1. The V and J ends lost 8 bases and 4 bases, in that order; junction bases with no gene match: 8. The germline CDR1 and CDR2 sequences are MNHEY and SVGEGT. The CDR3 has 14 residues. DNA of the CDR3: TGTGCCAGCCTGGGGACAGAAGCTTACAATGAGCAGTTCTTC. Its translation is CASLGTEAYNEQFF.

V is TRBV12-3 or TRBV12-4 and J is TRBJ2-2, with TRBD2 identical over 7 bases. The CDR3 covers 16 residues. With V trimmed by 5 bases and J by 4 bases, 10 bases remained unmatched. CDR3 bases: TGTGCCAGCAGTCCCGATGGCGGGAGATCCACCGGGGAGCTGTTTTTT. Its translation: CASSPDGGRSTGELFF.

This sequence joins TRBV7-9 and TRBJ2-7, with D unclear. Trimming shortened V by 5 bases and J by 2 bases, and 7 bases separated the two germline ends. Germline V gene data show CDR1 as SEHNR and CDR2 as FQNEAQ (reference sequence). This CDR3 spans 12 amino acids. CDR3 sequence reads: CASSPFPYEQYF. Here the CDR3 DNA reads TGTGCCAGCAGCCCCTTCCCCTACGAGCAGTACTTC.

In its sample, this clonotype was seen once. This sequence joins TRBV30 and TRBJ2-7; 7 nucleotides align to TRBD1. Trimming removed 0 bases from V and 2 bases from J; junction bases left unmatched: 4. The CDR3 is made up of 14 amino acids. Germline V gene sequence: CDR1 GTSNPN, CDR2 SVGIG (reference sequence). The CDR3 region is CAWSVLRGPYEQYF. The CDR3, as DNA: TGTGCCTGGAGTGTACTGAGGGGGCCCTACGAGCAGTACTTC.

This chain links TRBV4-3 with TRBJ2-1; weak D call: TRBD2 (5 bases). The length of the CDR3 is 15 residues. From germline, CDR1 is LGHNA and CDR2 YSLEER. The V end lost 1 base, the J end lost 7 bases, and 14 bases lay between the germline ends. CDR3 DNA: TGCGCCAGCAGCCAAGGAGGGAGCACTAGGAATGAGCAGTTCTTC. Amino acids: CASSQGGSTRNEQFF.

The V gene is TRBV4-1, the J gene TRBJ2-7; tentatively, D is TRBD1 (6 bases). CDR3 size: 15 residues. V dropped 4 bases and J dropped 0 bases, with 13 bases sitting between them. Germline loops: CDR1 MGHRA, CDR2 YSYEKL. The CDR3 reads CASSPQGSASYEQYF. The CDR3 nucleotides are TGCGCCAGCAGCCCACAGGGATCGGCCTCCTACGAGCAGTACTTC.

In this sample, this clonotype turned up a few times. V usage is TRBV7-8 and J usage is TRBJ2-7, with 7 nucleotides matching TRBD2. CDR1 is SGHVS, CDR2 FQNEAQ, per germline. V gave up 3 bases and J gave up 4 bases; unmatched junction bases: 6. CDR3 length equals 14 residues. This CDR3 reads CASSFVAGDYEQYF. The DNA of the CDR3 is TGTGCCAGCAGCTTTGTGGCGGGGGATTACGAGCAGTACTTC.

V and J are TRBV28 and TRBJ2-2; 9 nucleotides line up with TRBD1. There are 16 residues in the CDR3. V was clipped by 2 bases and J by 5 bases; unmatched bases: 6. CDR1 and CDR2 from the germline V gene are MDHEN and SYDVKM. CDR3 residues: CASSLRDRVPTGELFF. The CDR3 DNA is TGTGCCAGCAGTTTAAGGGACAGGGTTCCTACCGGGGAGCTGTTTTTT.

The J gene is TRBJ1-1, the V gene TRBV6-5; 8 positions agree with TRBD1. Germline loops: CDR1 MNHEY, CDR2 SVGAGI. The CDR3 is made up of 16 amino acids. After removal of 2 bases from V and 4 bases from J, the junction contained 9 bases not matched to a gene. This chain's CDR3 is CASSYPGRGLLTEAFF. CDR3 coding DNA: TGTGCCAGCAGTTACCCCGGCAGGGGGCTTCTCACTGAAGCTTTCTTT.

V usage is TRBV7-9 and J usage is TRBJ2-7; 9 bases agree with TRBD1. The junction had 5 bases not matched to a gene; V was cut back by 3 bases and J by 2 bases. Germline V gene lookup returns CDR1 SEHNR and CDR2 FQNEAQ (reference sequence). The CDR3 is 15 amino acids. The CDR3 DNA reads TGTGCCAGCAGCTTGGGGACAGGGTTCCCCTACGAGCAGTACTTC. Its translation: CASSLGTGFPYEQYF.

The chain employs TRBV19 and TRBJ2-1; unclear D gene. This CDR3 spans 15 amino acids. The germline V gene encodes CDR1 LNHDA and CDR2 SQIVND (reference sequence). V was cut by 5 bases and J by 3 bases, with 14 bases left in between. CDR3 coding DNA: TGTGCCAGTAGTCCAGGAGATCTTAACTACAATGAGCAGTTCTTC. This codes for CASSPGDLNYNEQFF.

The gene calls are TRBV15 and TRBJ2-7, with a weak D call TRBD1 (6 bases). V shed 0 bases and J shed 5 bases, with 14 bases lying between them. Looked up from germline, CDR1 is LNHNV and CDR2 is YYDKDF (reference sequence). CDR3 length: 15 residues. The CDR3 nucleotides read TGTGCCACCAGCAGAGACTCCCTCCAGGGGAACGAGCAGTACTTC. It translates to CATSRDSLQGNEQYF.

This chain uses TRBV29-1 with TRBJ2-7; D possibly uses TRBD1 or TRBD2 (5 bases each). Germline V gene data show CDR1 as SQVTM and CDR2 as ANQGSEA. Trimming took 6 bases from V and 0 from J, leaving 12 bases between them. This CDR3 is 13 amino acids long. The CDR3 sequence is CSVPGTPSYEQYF. The CDR3 DNA reads TGCAGCGTACCCGGGACGCCCTCCTACGAGCAGTACTTC.

J is TRBJ1-1 and V is TRBV7-6; D is possibly TRBD1 (5 bases). There are 15 residues in the CDR3. V lost 4 bases and J 2 bases, leaving 14 bases between the germline ends. Germline V gene sequence: CDR1 SGHVS, CDR2 FNYEAQ. The CDR3 region is CASSSDTWDNTEAFF. The CDR3 DNA sequence: TGTGCCAGCAGCTCAGATACATGGGACAACACTGAAGCTTTCTTT.

The chain uses TRBV7-6 and TRBJ1-6; 11 positions agree with TRBD1. Germline lookup yields CDR1 SGHVS and CDR2 FNYEAQ. The CDR3 runs 16 residues. V shed 1 base, J shed 6 bases, and the junction held 2 bases outside the gene matches. CDR3 nucleotide sequence: TGTGCCAGCAGCTTAGGGACAGGGGGCGGTAATTCACCCCTCCACTTT. Encoded protein: CASSLGTGGGNSPLHF.

The V and J genes are TRBV19 and TRBJ1-5, with 7 positions matching TRBD1. CDR1 is LNHDA, CDR2 SQIVND, per germline (reference sequence). The CDR3 has 15 amino acids. The V gene end was trimmed by 6 bases and the J gene end by 4 bases; junction bases not matched to a gene: 9. Written as DNA, the CDR3 is TGTGCCAGTAGCACAAACAGGGGAAGTAATCAGCCCCAGCATTTT. This gives the protein CASSTNRGSNQPQHF.

This clonotype was seen a single time. The V gene is TRBV6-6, the J gene TRBJ2-1; D tentatively fits TRBD1 or TRBD2 (6 bases each). This CDR3 spans 14 amino acids. Trimming pared 5 bases from V and 2 bases from J, leaving 10 bases between. Germline assignment: CDR1 MNHNY and CDR2 SVGAGI (reference sequence). The CDR3 loop reads CASSRGAAYNEQFF. In DNA, the CDR3 is TGTGCCAGCAGTAGGGGGGCGGCCTACAATGAGCAGTTCTTC.